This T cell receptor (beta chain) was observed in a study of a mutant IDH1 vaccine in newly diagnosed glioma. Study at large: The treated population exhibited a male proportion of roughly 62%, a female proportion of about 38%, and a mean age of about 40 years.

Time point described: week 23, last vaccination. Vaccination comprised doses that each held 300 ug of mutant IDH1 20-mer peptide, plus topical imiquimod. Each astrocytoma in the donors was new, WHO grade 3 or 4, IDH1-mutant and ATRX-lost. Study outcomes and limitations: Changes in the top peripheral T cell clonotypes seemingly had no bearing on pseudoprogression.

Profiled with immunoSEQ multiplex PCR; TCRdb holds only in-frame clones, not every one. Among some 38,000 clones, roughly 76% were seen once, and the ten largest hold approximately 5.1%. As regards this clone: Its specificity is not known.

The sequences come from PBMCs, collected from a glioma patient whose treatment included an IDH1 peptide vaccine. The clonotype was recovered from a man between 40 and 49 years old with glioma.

This CDR3 is CAWTHRDRVTGELFF. The CDR3 region has the DNA TGTGCCTGGACTCACCGGGACAGGGTCACCGGGGAGCTGTTTTTT. The chain employs TRBV30 and TRBJ2-2, with TRBD1 matching over 9 bases. This CDR3 has 15 amino acids. From germline, CDR1 is GTSNPN and CDR2 SVGIG (reference sequence). Unmatched junction bases numbered 7, after V lost 4 bases and J lost 4 bases.